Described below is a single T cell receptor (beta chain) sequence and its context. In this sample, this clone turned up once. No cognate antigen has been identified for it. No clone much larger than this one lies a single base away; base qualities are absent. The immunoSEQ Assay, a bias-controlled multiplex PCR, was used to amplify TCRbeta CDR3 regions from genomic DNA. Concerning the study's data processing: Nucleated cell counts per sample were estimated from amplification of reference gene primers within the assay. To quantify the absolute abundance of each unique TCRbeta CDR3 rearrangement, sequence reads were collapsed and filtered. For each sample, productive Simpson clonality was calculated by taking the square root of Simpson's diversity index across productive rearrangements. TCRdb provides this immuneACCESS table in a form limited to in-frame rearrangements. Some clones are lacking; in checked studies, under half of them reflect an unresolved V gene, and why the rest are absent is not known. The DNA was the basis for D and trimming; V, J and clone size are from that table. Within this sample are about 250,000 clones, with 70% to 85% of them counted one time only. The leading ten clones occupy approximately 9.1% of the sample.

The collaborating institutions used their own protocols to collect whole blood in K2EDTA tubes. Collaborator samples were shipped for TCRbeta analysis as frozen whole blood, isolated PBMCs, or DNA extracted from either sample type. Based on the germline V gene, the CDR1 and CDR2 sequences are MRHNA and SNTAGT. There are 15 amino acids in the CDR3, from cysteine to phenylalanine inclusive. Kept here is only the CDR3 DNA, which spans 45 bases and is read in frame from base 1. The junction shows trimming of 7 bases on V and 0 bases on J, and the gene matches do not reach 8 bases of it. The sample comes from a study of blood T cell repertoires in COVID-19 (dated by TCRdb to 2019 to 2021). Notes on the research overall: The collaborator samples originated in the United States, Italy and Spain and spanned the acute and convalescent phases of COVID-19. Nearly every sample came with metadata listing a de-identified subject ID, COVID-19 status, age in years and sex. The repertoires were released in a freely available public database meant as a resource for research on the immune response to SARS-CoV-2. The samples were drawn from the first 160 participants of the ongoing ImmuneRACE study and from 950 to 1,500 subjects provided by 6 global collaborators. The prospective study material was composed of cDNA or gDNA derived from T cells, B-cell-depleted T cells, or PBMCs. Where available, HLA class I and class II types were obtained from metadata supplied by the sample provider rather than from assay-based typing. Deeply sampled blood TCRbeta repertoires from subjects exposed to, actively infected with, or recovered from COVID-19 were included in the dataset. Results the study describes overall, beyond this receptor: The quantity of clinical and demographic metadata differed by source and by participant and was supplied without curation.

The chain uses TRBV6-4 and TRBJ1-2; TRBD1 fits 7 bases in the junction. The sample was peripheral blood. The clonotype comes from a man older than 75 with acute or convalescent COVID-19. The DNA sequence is TGTGCCAGCACGGAGACAGGGACCGCTAACTATGGCTACACCTTC. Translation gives CASTETGTANYGYTF.